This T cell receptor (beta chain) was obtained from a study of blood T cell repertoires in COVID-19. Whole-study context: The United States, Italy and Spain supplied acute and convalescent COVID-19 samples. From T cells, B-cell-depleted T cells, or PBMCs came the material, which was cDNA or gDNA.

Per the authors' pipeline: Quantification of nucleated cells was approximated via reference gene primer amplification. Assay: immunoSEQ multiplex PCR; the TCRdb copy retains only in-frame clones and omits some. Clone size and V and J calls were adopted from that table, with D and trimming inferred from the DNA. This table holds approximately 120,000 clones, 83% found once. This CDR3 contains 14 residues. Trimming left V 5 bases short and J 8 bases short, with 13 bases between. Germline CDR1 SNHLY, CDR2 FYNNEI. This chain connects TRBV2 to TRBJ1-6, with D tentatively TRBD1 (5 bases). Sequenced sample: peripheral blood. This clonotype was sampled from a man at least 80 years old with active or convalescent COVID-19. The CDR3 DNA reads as TGTGCCAGCAGTTCATTGGGAGGGGATTCACCCCTCCACTTT. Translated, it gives CASSSLGGDSPLHF.